One sample yielded the 31 T cell receptor beta chains listed below, sequenced in a study of identical twins. TCRdb used MiXCR to reprocess the 5' RACE reads, holding one entry per CDR3 protein. The sample carries some 600,000 distinct CDR3 sequences, just over 7% recorded once. This same sample was also taken into another study, of yellow fever vaccine responses in identical twins.

Sequencing input: PBMCs. These receptors were collected from a woman younger than 35 in good health.

The gene calls are TRBV20-1 and TRBJ1-6; D possibly corresponds to TRBD1 (5 bases). The length of the CDR3 is 15 residues. The germline V gene has CDR1 DFQATT and CDR2 SNEGSKA (reference sequence). V was clipped by 6 bases and J by 0 bases, with 12 bases between them. The CDR3 DNA reads TGCAGTGCCCGACAGCCGAGCTCCTATAATTCACCCCTCCACTTT. Translating it yields CSARQPSSYNSPLHF.

J is TRBJ1-1 and V is TRBV12-3 or TRBV12-4, with TRBD1 identical over 8 bases. The ends lost 6 bases at V and 1 base at J; junction bases unmatched: 7. The CDR3 spans 15 residues. The CDR3 DNA follows: TGTGCCAGCAGCCAGTGGGACAGGCGGAACACTGAAGCTTTCTTT. Protein: CASSQWDRRNTEAFF.

The sample holds a few counts of this clonotype. This sequence joins TRBV6-1 and TRBJ2-6; D remains unclear. Germline V gives CDR1 MNHNS, CDR2 SASEGT. Trimming removed 5 bases at V and 10 bases at J, with 15 bases between. The CDR3 spans 14 residues. For the CDR3, the DNA is TGTGCCAGCAGTCCCCAGATCCCTCATAACGTCCTGACTTTC. Its translation: CASSPQIPHNVLTF.

This clonotype was found a few times. The chain joins TRBV29-1 to TRBJ2-6; a possible D gene is TRBD1 (6 bases). Germline V gene lookup returns CDR1 SQVTM and CDR2 ANQGSEA. The CDR3 runs to 16 residues. The V and J ends lost 5 bases and 0 bases respectively, with 14 bases between them. CDR3 coding DNA: TGCAGCGTTAATCCCACAGGGAGCTCTGGGGCCAACGTCCTGACTTTC. Protein: CSVNPTGSSGANVLTF.

There are a few counts of this clonotype. The chain recombines TRBV6-1 with TRBJ2-1, with D possibly being TRBD2 (6 bases). The CDR3 loop spans 13 amino acids. V shed 6 bases and J shed 10 bases, with 16 bases lying between them. The germline V gene encodes CDR1 MNHNS and CDR2 SASEGT. In DNA, the CDR3 is TGTGCCAGCAGAACCCGACTAGTGAGGGAGCAGTTCTTC. This encodes CASRTRLVREQFF.

This clonotype was found a few times. This chain connects TRBV5-4 to TRBJ2-5, with 8 positions matching TRBD1. This CDR3 region has 19 residues. The V segment lost 1 base and the J segment 0 bases; nucleotides outside the gene matches: 14. The V gene's germline CDR1 is SGHNT and CDR2 YYREEE (reference sequence). CDR3 sequence reads: CASSLSGQETTWYQETQYF. The CDR3 coding sequence is TGTGCCAGCAGCTTGTCGGGACAGGAGACCACTTGGTACCAAGAGACCCAGTACTTC.

V and J are TRBV4-1 and TRBJ2-3, with D possibly matching TRBD2 (6 bases). Per germline, CDR1 MGHRA and CDR2 YSYEKL. This CDR3 comprises 15 residues. The V end lost 1 base, the J end lost 5 bases, and 13 bases lay between the germline ends. For the CDR3, the DNA is TGCGCCAGCAGCCAAGTCGGGAGCGGCGGAGATACGCAGTATTTT. Amino acid sequence: CASSQVGSGGDTQYF.

V is TRBV21-1 and J is TRBJ1-3; no check of the table's D call, TRBD1, against the DNA was made. TRBV21-1 has pseudogene status. CDR3 length equals 18 residues. CDR3 nucleotide sequence: TGTGCCAGCAGCACCCGGACAGGGACGATGAGCTCTGGAAACACCATATATTTT. It translates to CASSTRTGTMSSGNTIYF.

This clonotype has ten or more counts. The chain recombines TRBV5-1 with TRBJ2-5; D unresolved. This CDR3 comprises 15 residues. The germline V gene has CDR1 SGHRS and CDR2 YFSETQ. Deletions cut 0 bases from V and 2 bases from J, with 11 bases between. The CDR3 region has the DNA TGCGCCAGCAGCTTGGCCCTAGGATCTCAAGAGACCCAGTACTTC. It translates to CASSLALGSQETQYF.

The chain links TRBV20-1 to TRBJ1-6, with TRBD1 identical over 7 bases. The V and J ends lost 1 base and 6 bases, in that order; junction bases with no gene match: 6. The CDR3 runs 15 residues. Germline V gene data show CDR1 as DFQATT and CDR2 as SNEGSKA (reference sequence). The CDR3, as DNA: TGCAGTGCTAGAGCCACAGGGGCGATTAATTCACCCCTCCACTTT. Residues: CSARATGAINSPLHF.

This clonotype has only a few counts. The V and J genes are TRBV11-2 and TRBJ2-5; 8 positions agree with TRBD1. Trimming took 5 bases from V and 4 from J; bases not matched to a gene: 6. Germline CDR1 SGHAT, CDR2 FQNNGV. The CDR3 contains 14 residues. The CDR3 region is CASSPDRVGETQYF. Here the CDR3 DNA reads TGTGCCAGCAGCCCGGACAGGGTTGGAGAGACCCAGTACTTC.

The rearrangement joins TRBV10-3 to TRBJ2-4, with D hard to call. Between the trimmed V and J ends, which lost 0 bases and 5 bases, there was a span of 8 bases. Germline CDR1 and CDR2: ENHRY and SYGVKD. The CDR3 is made up of 14 amino acids. The CDR3 coding sequence is TGTGCCATCAGTGAGTCAGTTTCGGAAAACATTCAGTACTTC. Protein: CAISESVSENIQYF.

The sample holds many counts of this clonotype. This rearrangement joins TRBV5-1 to TRBJ1-2; D gene uncertain. The CDR3 is 13 amino acids. The V end was cut by 3 bases, the J end by 2 bases, with 8 bases between. CDR1 SGHRS and CDR2 YFSETQ come from the germline V gene. DNA of the CDR3: TGCGCCAGCAGCTATGGACCGAACTATGGCTACACCTTC. Residues: CASSYGPNYGYTF.

This rearrangement joins TRBV14 to TRBJ2-2; no reliable D call. The CDR3 extends over 13 amino acids. The ends were cut back, 0 bases at V and 8 bases at J, with 7 bases in the middle. Germline lookup yields CDR1 SGHDN and CDR2 FVKESK. CDR3 residues: CASSQDLNGELFF. The CDR3 nucleotides are TGTGCCAGCAGCCAAGATCTCAATGGGGAGCTGTTTTTT. The full variable domain, with the rest looked up from reference TRBV14 and TRBJ2-2, is EAGVTQFPSHSVIEKGQTVTLRCDPISGHDNLYWYRRVMGKEIKFLLHFVKESKQDESGMPNNRFLAERTGGTYSTLKVQPAELEDSGVYFCASSQDLNGELFFGEGSRLTVL.

This clonotype was counted a single time. At one end the junction does not follow the germline gene, possibly because of a read error. J is TRBJ2-5 and V is TRBV3-1; D might be TRBD1 (5 bases). CDR1 and CDR2 from the germline V gene are LGHDT and YNNKEL (reference sequence). The CDR3 length is 15 residues. CDR3 region: CATSQDVTVQETQYF. CDR3 DNA: TGTGCCACCAGCCAAGATGTGACAGTCCAAGAGACCCAGTACTTC.

This clonotype showed up many times. The chain recombines TRBV6-6 with TRBJ1-1; TRBD1 might be the D (5 bases). This CDR3 contains 13 residues. Per germline, CDR1 MNHNY and CDR2 SVGAGI (reference sequence). Trimming took off 2 bases at V and 7 bases at J, with 11 bases between the two ends. In nucleotides, the CDR3 is TGTGCCAGCAGTTACGGGACCGTATTTGAAGCTTTCTTT. Translated: CASSYGTVFEAFF.

This clonotype has ten or more counts. CDR3 coding DNA: TGTGCCATCAGTGGTTTCGAGGGTAACGAGCAGTACGTC. Translated: CAISGFEGNEQYV. This chain links TRBV10-3 with TRBJ2-7; D perhaps matches TRBD2 (5 bases). In germline, CDR1 is ENHRY, CDR2 SYGVKD. The V and J ends lost 4 bases and 5 bases respectively, with 12 bases between them. The CDR3 totals 13 residues.

This chain uses TRBV20-1 with TRBJ2-5; no clear D. V was clipped by 0 bases and J by 4 bases, with 15 bases between them. Germline-derived CDR1 and CDR2 are DFQATT and SNEGSKA (reference sequence). The CDR3 is 15 residues long. The CDR3 sequence: CSARDRNWLAETQYF. CDR3 in DNA: TGCAGTGCTAGAGATCGCAATTGGCTGGCAGAGACCCAGTACTTC.

This clonotype has a count of ten or more. The chain carries TRBV5-1 and TRBJ2-2, with D tentatively TRBD2 (6 bases). CDR3 size: 17 residues. V lost 3 bases to trimming and J lost 4 bases, with 19 bases between them. Germline V gene data show CDR1 as SGHRS and CDR2 as YFSETQ. The CDR3 protein is CASSSGLLSSSTGELFF. The DNA of the CDR3 is TGCGCCAGCAGCTCGGGACTCCTGTCCTCAAGCACCGGGGAGCTGTTTTTT.

This clonotype came up a few times. The V call is TRBV4-1, the J call TRBJ2-4, with D tentatively TRBD2 (5 bases). This CDR3 region has 15 residues. The germline V and J ends were trimmed by 6 bases and 7 bases, with 19 bases remaining between them. Germline V CDR1 and CDR2: MGHRA, YSYEKL. The CDR3 reads CASSQNLGVENIQYF. Here the CDR3 DNA reads TGCGCCAGCAGTCAAAATCTCGGGGTAGAGAACATTCAGTACTTC.

This clonotype was seen repeatedly, ten times or more. The CDR3 spells CSAPPENTEAFF. The CDR3 DNA is TGCAGTGCCCCGCCGGAGAACACTGAAGCTTTCTTT. The chain combines TRBV20-1 with TRBJ1-1; D unclear. Trimming stripped 6 bases from V and 1 base from J, with 9 bases between. Germline loops: CDR1 DFQATT, CDR2 SNEGSKA (reference sequence). This CDR3 contains 12 residues.

This clonotype was counted ten times or more. The chain combines TRBV7-9 with TRBJ1-6, with 8 bases that match TRBD1. The germline gives CDR1 SEHNR, CDR2 FQNEAQ (reference sequence). The CDR3 sequence is 15 residues long. V was clipped by 6 bases and J by 7 bases; unmatched bases: 8. CDR3 sequence reads: CASRGPGTGNSPLHF. The CDR3 DNA is TGTGCCAGCAGGGGGCCCGGGACAGGAAATTCACCCCTCCACTTT.

The chain is built from TRBV15 and TRBJ1-6; D unresolved. V was shortened by 3 bases and J by 9 bases, with 15 bases between the two germline ends. The CDR3 runs 15 residues. CDR1 and CDR2 from the germline V gene are LNHNV and YYDKDF (reference sequence). Here the CDR3 DNA reads TGTGCCACCAGCAGTCGTAAGGCAGCCACTTCACCCCTCCACTTT. This codes for CATSSRKAATSPLHF.

This clonotype was detected a few times. This sequence joins TRBV7-8 and TRBJ1-1; D is unresolved. The CDR3 totals 15 residues. Trimming cost V 5 bases and J 4 bases, with 17 bases left between them. Germline CDR1 SGHVS, CDR2 FQNEAQ. CDR3 sequence (DNA): TGTGCCAGCAGCGCCCGAACAACTCTGAGCACTGAAGCTTTCTTT. Encoded protein: CASSARTTLSTEAFF. The full variable domain, with the rest looked up from reference TRBV7-8 and TRBJ1-1, is GAGVSQSPRYKVAKRGQDVALRCDPISGHVSLFWYQQALGQGPEFLTYFQNEAQLDKSGLPSDRFFAERPEGSVSTLKIQRTQQEDSAVYLCASSARTTLSTEAFFGQGTRLTVV.

The sample holds a few counts of this clonotype. The chain uses TRBV2 and TRBJ2-3; D not certain. The germline V and J ends were trimmed by 5 bases and 4 bases, with 7 bases remaining between them. Germline V gives CDR1 SNHLY, CDR2 FYNNEI. The length of the CDR3 is 12 residues. CDR3 sequence: CASSSAADTQYF. The CDR3 DNA is TGTGCCAGCAGTTCGGCGGCAGATACGCAGTATTTT. Complete variable domain (other parts from reference TRBV2 and TRBJ2-3): EPEVTQTPSHQVTQMGQEVILRCVPISNHLYFYWYRQILGQKVEFLVSFYNNEISEKSEIFDDQFSVERPDGSNFTLKIRSTKLEDSAMYFCASSSAADTQYFGPGTRLTVL.

This clonotype has at least ten counts. The V and J genes are TRBV7-6 and TRBJ2-7, with a possible D match to TRBD2 (6 bases). This CDR3 is built from 15 residues. The V end lost 1 base, the J end lost 3 bases, and 13 bases lay between the germline ends. Germline V CDR1 and CDR2: SGHVS, FNYEAQ. The CDR3 here is CASSLGPSALYEQYF. The CDR3 DNA is TGTGCCAGCAGCTTAGGACCTAGCGCGCTCTACGAGCAGTACTTC.

The chain combines TRBV7-8 with TRBJ1-2; 7 bases match TRBD1. The CDR3 is 16 residues long. The germline V gene has CDR1 SGHVS and CDR2 FQNEAQ. J lost 2 bases, V lost 8 bases, and 14 bases had no gene match. The CDR3 DNA is TGTGCCAGCGTCGAGGTACGGACAGGACAAAACTATGGCTACACCTTC. Protein product: CASVEVRTGQNYGYTF. Combining the CDR3 with reference TRBV7-8 and TRBJ1-2 gives the whole variable domain GAGVSQSPRYKVAKRGQDVALRCDPISGHVSLFWYQQALGQGPEFLTYFQNEAQLDKSGLPSDRFFAERPEGSVSTLKIQRTQQEDSAVYLCASVEVRTGQNYGYTFGSGTRLTVV.

This clonotype has more than one count but fewer than ten. The chain uses TRBV5-6 and TRBJ1-6; D is ambiguous. The CDR3 runs 15 residues. Looked up from germline, CDR1 is SGHDT and CDR2 is YYEEEE. Deletions cut 4 bases from V and 0 bases from J, with 8 bases between. CDR3: CASSRADSYNSPLHF. Here the CDR3 DNA reads TGTGCCAGCAGCCGGGCCGACTCCTATAATTCACCCCTCCACTTT.

This clonotype was observed at least ten times. V usage is TRBV12-3 or TRBV12-4 and J usage is TRBJ2-2; the match to TRBD1 covers 7 bases. J was trimmed by 0 bases and V by 6 bases; bases with no gene match: 7. The CDR3 has 16 amino acids. This chain's CDR3 is CASRLQGLANTGELFF. The CDR3 DNA sequence: TGTGCCAGCAGATTACAGGGGCTGGCGAACACCGGGGAGCTGTTTTTT.

This clonotype was picked up a small number of times. The rearrangement links TRBV11-1 to TRBJ2-1; 7 bases align to TRBD1. Germline CDR1 SGHAT, CDR2 FQDESV (reference sequence). This CDR3 region has 19 residues. V lost 1 base to trimming and J lost 4 bases; unmatched junction nucleotides: 16. CDR3 sequence: CASSLVNIFGTEKYNEQFF. The DNA for the CDR3 is TGTGCCAGCAGCTTAGTTAACATATTCGGGACAGAAAAATACAATGAGCAGTTCTTC.

V gene TRBV5-6 combines with J gene TRBJ2-2; D may be TRBD1 (6 bases). Germline-derived CDR1 and CDR2 are SGHDT and YYEEEE. The CDR3 covers 14 residues. With 0 bases removed from V and 5 bases from J, the gap between germline ends came to 8 bases. CDR3 amino acids: CASSLAGQTGELFF. The CDR3 coding sequence is TGTGCCAGCAGCTTGGCCGGACAGACCGGGGAGCTGTTTTTT.